The 32 T cell receptor beta chains below come from one sample, sequenced in a study of shared clonotypes between healthy human individuals. Naive CD8 isolation took CD45RO-negative cells positively selected for CCR7 and excluded terminally differentiated effector memory CD45RA+ cells. Data came from immunoSEQ multiplex PCR; TCRdb stores just in-frame clones and leaves some out. The repertoire has around 2,100,000 clones, about 95% of them found once; the top ten carry more than 0.95%. Material: naive CD8+ T cells sorted from blood. The receptors here all came from a man aged 18-30 years in good health.

The chain links TRBV6-1 to TRBJ2-7; 9 bases are shared with TRBD1. The CDR3 runs to 16 residues. The ends lost 5 bases at V and 3 bases at J; junction bases unmatched: 11. Looked up from germline, CDR1 is MNHNS and CDR2 is SASEGT. CDR3 sequence reads: CASSKGQGPYNYEQYF. In DNA, the CDR3 is TGTGCCAGCAGTAAAGGACAGGGGCCATACAACTACGAGCAGTACTTC.

J is TRBJ1-1 and V is TRBV6-5; D not certain. This CDR3 is 16 amino acids long. Germline assignment: CDR1 MNHEY and CDR2 SVGAGI. Trimming took off 0 bases at V and 3 bases at J, with 14 bases between the two ends. The CDR3 protein is CASSYSIRGVYTEAFF. CDR3 bases: TGTGCCAGCAGTTACTCGATTCGTGGGGTTTACACTGAAGCTTTCTTT.

This chain connects TRBV27 to TRBJ1-1; no firm D call. Germline V gives CDR1 MNHEY, CDR2 SMNVEV (reference sequence). The CDR3 length is 14 residues. Trimming left V 4 bases short and J 4 bases short, with 13 bases between. CDR3 sequence: CASSSNMGFTEAFF. DNA of the CDR3: TGTGCCAGCAGTTCCAACATGGGGTTCACTGAAGCTTTCTTT.

The rearrangement uses TRBV19 and TRBJ2-7, with TRBD2 matching over 7 bases. The CDR3 length is 15 residues. The germline V gene has CDR1 LNHDA and CDR2 SQIVND (reference sequence). J gave up 3 bases and V 1 base, and 6 bases lay outside the gene matches. The CDR3 DNA follows: TGTGCCAGTAGTATAGCGCCTAGCGGAATCTACGAGCAGTACTTC. Encoded protein: CASSIAPSGIYEQYF.

The chain carries TRBV27 and TRBJ1-4; unclear D gene. Germline V lookup: CDR1 MNHEY, CDR2 SMNVEV (reference sequence). The V end lost 7 bases, the J end lost 7 bases, and 19 bases lay between the germline ends. This CDR3 is built from 15 residues. The CDR3 sequence: CASKIDYLAGEKLFF. As DNA, the CDR3 is TGTGCCAGCAAAATAGACTACCTCGCGGGTGAAAAACTGTTTTTT.

The chain is built from TRBV27 and TRBJ2-3; 10 bases align to TRBD2. Germline trimming cut 3 bases from V and 6 bases from J; bases unmatched to any gene: 12. Germline CDR1 is MNHEY and CDR2 is SMNVEV (reference sequence). The CDR3 totals 17 residues. The CDR3 coding sequence is TGTGCCAGCAGTTTTGGCCGAGCGGGAGGGCCCGTTGATACGCAGTATTTT. Protein sequence: CASSFGRAGGPVDTQYF.

The chain couples TRBV13 to TRBJ2-5; TRBD2 agrees at 9 bases. Per the germline V gene, CDR1 is PRHDT and CDR2 is FYEKMQ (reference sequence). V lost 3 bases, J lost 5 bases, and 10 bases stayed unmatched. The CDR3 contains 16 residues. The CDR3 protein is CASSFLLAGVGETQYF. CDR3 bases: TGTGCCAGCAGCTTCCTTTTAGCGGGAGTTGGGGAGACCCAGTACTTC.

In the case of this clone: Other DNA variants within this sample encode the same CDR3. The V call is TRBV9, the J call TRBJ2-7, with 14 bases aligning to TRBD2. V shed 2 bases, J shed 5 bases, and the junction held 3 bases outside the gene matches. Germline CDR1 reads SGDLS; CDR2 reads YYNGEE. The CDR3 has 15 residues. The CDR3 reads CASSVGTSGSHEQYF. In nucleotides, the CDR3 is TGTGCCAGCAGCGTGGGGACTAGCGGGAGCCACGAGCAGTACTTC.

The chain recombines TRBV7-6 with TRBJ2-1; D gene ambiguous. This CDR3 region has 15 residues. Per germline, CDR1 SGHVS and CDR2 FNYEAQ. V lost 1 base and J lost 5, with 12 bases in between. The CDR3 nucleotides read TGTGCCAGCAGCTTAGAAGCTCTGGTCAACAATGAGCAGTTCTTC. Amino acids: CASSLEALVNNEQFF.

This chain joins TRBV5-6 and TRBJ1-1; D gene ambiguous. The V gene's germline CDR1 is SGHDT and CDR2 YYEEEE. The CDR3 consists of 14 residues. Between the trimmed V and J ends, which lost 4 bases and 7 bases, there was a span of 17 bases. The CDR3 region is CASSLIDEPGEAFF. Written as DNA, the CDR3 is TGTGCCAGCAGCCTGATCGACGAGCCTGGTGAAGCTTTCTTT.

About this clone: Other DNA sequences within the sample encode an identical CDR3. The rearrangement links TRBV4-1 to TRBJ2-7, with 7 bases matching TRBD1. Germline CDR1 MGHRA, CDR2 YSYEKL. J was trimmed by 1 base and V by 1 base; bases with no gene match: 4. The CDR3 covers 15 residues. CDR3 in amino acids: CASSQVGTASYEQYF. The CDR3 DNA sequence: TGCGCCAGCAGCCAAGTAGGGACAGCGTCCTACGAGCAGTACTTC.

The rearrangement uses TRBV25-1 and TRBJ2-3; 8 bases align to TRBD2. Germline V gives CDR1 MGHDK, CDR2 SYGVNS. Trimming cost V 1 base and J 3 bases; bases outside gene matches: 6. The CDR3 covers 16 residues. The CDR3 sequence: CASSEWSGGGTDTQYF. The CDR3 DNA is TGTGCCAGCAGTGAATGGAGCGGGGGTGGAACAGATACGCAGTATTTT.

The chain uses TRBV13 and TRBJ2-3; TRBD1 agrees at 8 bases. Per germline, CDR1 PRHDT and CDR2 FYEKMQ (reference sequence). CDR3 size: 15 residues. J gave up 3 bases and V 3 bases, and 5 bases lay outside the gene matches. CDR3 region: CASSFPGGWTDTQYF. CDR3 nucleotides: TGTGCCAGCAGCTTTCCAGGGGGCTGGACAGATACGCAGTATTTT.

The chain couples TRBV6-5 to TRBJ2-5, with 9 bases matching TRBD1. The CDR3 spans 15 residues. Germline V gene lookup returns CDR1 MNHEY and CDR2 SVGAGI. V lost 6 bases to trimming and J lost 2 bases; unmatched junction nucleotides: 7. The CDR3 reads CASSRLDRGQETQYF. The DNA of the CDR3 is TGTGCCAGCAGCAGACTCGACAGGGGGCAAGAGACCCAGTACTTC.

This clone was seen a few times. The chain joins TRBV11-2 to TRBJ1-2; TRBD1 aligns across 9 bases. Germline V gene lookup returns CDR1 SGHAT and CDR2 FQNNGV. V gave up 4 bases and J gave up 8 bases; unmatched junction bases: 8. This CDR3 is 14 amino acids long. In DNA, the CDR3 is TGTGCCAGCAGCTCCAGGGACAGGGTCGAGGGCTACACCTTC. As protein: CASSSRDRVEGYTF. Full variable domain (missing parts from reference TRBV11-2 and TRBJ1-2): EAGVAQSPRYKIIEKRQSVAFWCNPISGHATLYWYQQILGQGPKLLIQFQNNGVVDDSQLPKDRFSAERLKGVDSTLKIQPAKLEDSAVYLCASSSRDRVEGYTFGSGTRLTVV.

V and J are TRBV11-2 and TRBJ2-3; 7 bases are a match to TRBD2. CDR3 length: 16 residues. J gave up 3 bases and V 1 base, and 7 bases lay outside the gene matches. CDR1 and CDR2 from the germline V gene are SGHAT and FQNNGV. CDR3 DNA sequence: TGTGCCAGCAGCTTAGGCCAGCGGGACCGTACAGATACGCAGTATTTT. As protein: CASSLGQRDRTDTQYF.

This sequence joins TRBV2 and TRBJ1-5; D gene uncertain. Germline-derived CDR1 and CDR2 are SNHLY and FYNNEI. V was trimmed by 2 bases and J by 0 bases, leaving 8 bases between them. The CDR3 is made up of 15 amino acids. CDR3 region: CASSEMAGSNQPQHF. The CDR3 region has the DNA TGTGCCAGCAGTGAAATGGCAGGTAGCAATCAGCCCCAGCATTTT.

This chain uses TRBV13 with TRBJ2-7; D may correspond to TRBD1 or TRBD2 (5 bases each). V was clipped by 5 bases and J by 6 bases, with 23 bases between them. This CDR3 is built from 16 residues. CDR1 and CDR2 (germline): PRHDT, FYEKMQ (reference sequence). The CDR3 spells CASSEGYRQLSAEQYF. DNA of the CDR3: TGTGCCAGCAGCGAGGGGTACCGCCAACTTTCAGCCGAGCAGTACTTC.

With respect to this clone: A read error likely explains this, since a far larger clone differs by one base. The sample carries other DNA sequences with the same CDR3. The chain carries TRBV7-2 and TRBJ1-1; perhaps TRBD1 as D (5 bases). CDR3 size: 13 residues. Deletions cut 1 base from V and 4 bases from J, with 7 bases between. The germline V gene encodes CDR1 SGHTA and CDR2 FQGNSA. Here the CDR3 DNA reads TGTGCCAGCAGCTTAGGGGGGGGCACTGAAGCTTTCTTT. It codes for CASSLGGGTEAFF.

The chain joins TRBV20-1 to TRBJ1-1; maybe TRBD1 (5 bases). Trimming shortened V by 5 bases and J by 10 bases, and 11 bases separated the two germline ends. CDR1 and CDR2 from the germline V gene are DFQATT and SNEGSKA (reference sequence). CDR3 length: 10 residues. CDR3 nucleotides: TGCAGTGCTGCAAGGGGTCTAGCTTTCTTT. This codes for CSAARGLAFF.

This chain uses TRBV19 with TRBJ2-7, with TRBD2 as a possible D gene (6 bases). Per germline, CDR1 LNHDA and CDR2 SQIVND (reference sequence). CDR3 size: 14 residues. The germline V and J ends were trimmed by 6 bases and 3 bases, with 15 bases remaining between them. CDR3 nucleotide sequence: TGTGCCAGTAGCCCGGGACTGAGGGACTACGAGCAGTACTTC. Translated: CASSPGLRDYEQYF.

The chain employs TRBV2 and TRBJ2-7; tentatively, D is TRBD1 or TRBD2 (5 bases each). The CDR3 sequence is 15 residues long. Per the germline V gene, CDR1 is SNHLY and CDR2 is FYNNEI. Trimming removed 4 bases from V and 1 base from J, with 14 bases in between. This chain's CDR3 is CASSVGQGPSYEQYF. In nucleotides, the CDR3 is TGTGCCAGCAGTGTAGGCCAGGGACCTTCCTACGAGCAGTACTTC. The full variable domain, completed using reference TRBV2 and TRBJ2-7, is EPEVTQTPSHQVTQMGQEVILRCVPISNHLYFYWYRQILGQKVEFLVSFYNNEISEKSEIFDDQFSVERPDGSNFTLKIRSTKLEDSAMYFCASSVGQGPSYEQYFGPGTRLTVT.

The gene calls are TRBV15 and TRBJ2-3; either TRBD1 or TRBD2 may fit D (5 bases each). Germline CDR1 LNHNV, CDR2 YYDKDF (reference sequence). CDR3 length: 17 amino acids. The germline V and J ends were trimmed by 0 bases and 2 bases, with 15 bases remaining between them. CDR3 amino acids: CATSRELLGTLTDTQYF. The CDR3 nucleotides read TGTGCCACCAGCAGAGAATTACTTGGGACCCTCACAGATACGCAGTATTTT.

The V and J genes are TRBV7-9 and TRBJ2-7; a possible D gene is TRBD2 (6 bases). Trimming removed 5 bases from V and 1 base from J, with 18 bases in between. The germline V gene has CDR1 SEHNR and CDR2 FQNEAQ (reference sequence). The CDR3 contains 16 residues. The CDR3 DNA reads as TGTGCCAGCAGCCAACACTTGGGACTCATGTCCTACGAGCAGTACTTC. This sequence encodes CASSQHLGLMSYEQYF.

The rearrangement uses TRBV4-1 and TRBJ2-2, with D unclear. The V gene lost 4 bases and the J gene lost 1 base, with 10 bases spanning the gap. Germline loops: CDR1 MGHRA, CDR2 YSYEKL. This CDR3 spans 15 amino acids. The CDR3 here is CASSPIGLNTGELFF. The CDR3 nucleotides read TGCGCCAGCAGCCCTATTGGTTTGAACACCGGGGAGCTGTTTTTT.

The chain couples TRBV6-1 to TRBJ1-5; D is unclear. This CDR3 has 13 amino acids. The germline V gene encodes CDR1 MNHNS and CDR2 SASEGT. Trimming took 4 bases from V and 9 from J, leaving 13 bases between them. The CDR3 DNA reads TGTGCCAGCAGTGCGCTCCTCGGGTGGCCCCAGCATTTT. The encoded protein is CASSALLGWPQHF.

The rearrangement links TRBV5-1 to TRBJ2-3, with no clear D. The ends were cut back, 0 bases at V and 1 base at J, with 12 bases in the middle. The germline V gene encodes CDR1 SGHRS and CDR2 YFSETQ. The CDR3 contains 16 residues. CDR3 protein: CASSLVVGWGTDTQYF. In nucleotides, the CDR3 is TGCGCCAGCAGCTTGGTAGTAGGTTGGGGCACAGATACGCAGTATTTT.

The rearrangement joins TRBV28 to TRBJ2-7; weak D call: TRBD1 (6 bases). CDR1 and CDR2 from the germline V gene are MDHEN and SYDVKM. The CDR3 extends over 12 amino acids. V lost 3 bases and J lost 7, with 10 bases in between. The CDR3 here is CASSFVQGEQYF. CDR3 in DNA: TGTGCCAGCAGTTTTGTCCAGGGGGAGCAGTACTTC. The complete variable domain, with remaining parts taken from reference TRBV28 and TRBJ2-7, reads DVKVTQSSRYLVKRTGEKVFLECVQDMDHENMFWYRQDPGLGLRLIYFSYDVKMKEKGDIPEGYSVSREKKERFSLILESASTNQTSMYLCASSFVQGEQYFGPGTRLTVT.

Comment on this clone: The sample contains more than one DNA sequence encoding this CDR3. The CDR3 protein is CASSWGPDTEAFF. The CDR3 DNA follows: TGTGCCAGCAGCTGGGGGCCGGACACTGAAGCTTTCTTT. The chain uses TRBV13 and TRBJ1-1; TRBD1 might be the D (6 bases). The ends were cut back, 4 bases at V and 3 bases at J, with 9 bases in the middle. This CDR3 contains 13 residues. CDR1 is PRHDT, CDR2 FYEKMQ, per germline (reference sequence).

This clone was recorded once. Mismatch with germline at one junction end may stem from a read error. This CDR3 reads CASSDPQVLGAGPEVF. In DNA, the CDR3 is TGTGCCAGCAGTGATCCCCAAGTTCTGGGGGCAGGCCCCGAAGTCTTT. This chain connects TRBV27 to TRBJ1-1, with D possibly TRBD1 on 6 matching bases. The germline V gene encodes CDR1 MNHEY and CDR2 SMNVEV (reference sequence). The CDR3 runs 16 residues.

V gene TRBV30 combines with J gene TRBJ1-5; 9 positions agree with TRBD1. J gave up 5 bases and V 0 bases, and 5 bases lay outside the gene matches. This CDR3 comprises 15 residues. Germline CDR1 GTSNPN, CDR2 SVGIG (reference sequence). CDR3 amino acids: CAWSVPWTGDQPQHF. The CDR3 DNA reads as TGTGCCTGGAGTGTACCATGGACAGGGGATCAGCCCCAGCATTTT.

The V gene is TRBV6-7, the J gene TRBJ1-4; the match to TRBD1 covers 9 bases. TRBV6-7 is filed as an ORF, its function uncertain. This CDR3 spans 16 amino acids. The trim removed 4 bases at V and 5 bases at J, leaving 8 bases unmatched. CDR3 DNA sequence: TGTGCCAGCAGTTTTGTAACCGACAGGGGGAATGAAAAACTGTTTTTT. This gives the protein CASSFVTDRGNEKLFF.